The source of this T cell receptor beta chain is a study of patients and donors after allogeneic stem cell transplantation. The CDR3 contains 14 residues. CDR1 and CDR2 (germline): SQVTM, ANQGSEA. Trimming removed 3 bases from V and 3 bases from J, with 14 bases in between. Each CDR3 protein gets one entry after TCRdb re-called the RT-PCR reads with MiXCR. The sample holds approximately 150,000 distinct CDR3 sequences, roughly 24% seen once. The rearrangement links TRBV29-1 to TRBJ1-1; D remains unclear. This sequence originates from a human donor who was either an allogeneic HSCT recipient or a stem cell or donor lymphocyte infusion donor (not recorded which). It is not recorded whose cells these are; they may come from a transplant donor. The sample consisted of blood, either unsorted or a sorted T cell fraction (not recorded which). CDR3 nucleotide sequence: TGCAGCGTTGAGGGAGGGATGGGTTACACTGAAGCTTTCTTT. The encoded protein is CSVEGGMGYTEAFF.